The rows below give T cell receptor beta chains drawn from one sample of a study of cytomegalovirus exposure and HLA in healthy donors. Only in-frame clones appear in the TCRdb table, and some are missing; sequencing was by immunoSEQ multiplex PCR. The sample spans 120,000 to 150,000 clones; the ten largest clones claim roughly 3%. The sequenced material came from PBMCs. All receptors derive from a middle-aged man in good health and CMV-seronegative. The CDR3 runs from the conserved cysteine through the conserved F or W. The D gene is left open where the match is weak.

TRBV7-9	-	TRBJ1-2	CASKAGDYGYTF	TGTGCCAGTAAAGCGGGGGACTATGGCTACACCTTC
TRBV9	TRBD1	TRBJ1-3	CASSVEDRGLLAARYF	TGTGCCAGCAGCGTAGAAGACAGGGGGCTTCTCGCAGCGAGATATTTT
TRBV4-1	-	TRBJ2-3	CASSQDKPDTQYF	TGCGCCAGCAGCCAAGATAAGCCGGATACGCAGTATTTT
TRBV18	TRBD1	TRBJ1-1	CASSPSTGVMNTEAFF	TGTGCCAGCTCACCATCGACAGGGGTAATGAACACTGAAGCTTTCTTT
TRBV7-2	-	TRBJ2-1	CASSPAGHSGNEQFF	TGTGCCAGCAGCCCGGCCGGGCATAGCGGCAATGAGCAGTTCTTC
TRBV4-2	TRBD1	TRBJ1-5	CASSQNRGPRPQHF	TGTGCCAGCAGCCAAAATAGGGGGCCGCGGCCCCAGCATTTT
TRBV27	TRBD1	TRBJ2-7	CASRDRVAPYEQYF	TGTGCCAGCAGAGACAGGGTGGCGCCCTACGAGCAGTACTTC
TRBV5-1	TRBD1	TRBJ2-4	CASSLDRGGNIQYF	TGCGCCAGCAGCTTGGACAGGGGCGGAAACATTCAGTACTTC
TRBV2	-	TRBJ1-1	CASSRFLSTEAFF	TGTGCCAGCAGTCGGTTCCTAAGCACTGAAGCTTTCTTT
TRBV6-1	-	TRBJ2-1	CASTVEDSYNEQFF	TGTGCCAGCACCGTCGAGGACAGTTACAATGAGCAGTTCTTC
TRBV7-8	-	TRBJ1-2	CASSSRQLGGINYGYTF	TGTGCCAGCAGCTCCCGCCAACTGGGGGGAATTAACTATGGCTACACCTTC
TRBV7-9	TRBD1	TRBJ1-2	CASSLGQGNYGYTF	TGTGCCAGCAGCTTAGGACAGGGCAACTATGGCTACACCTTC
TRBV5-4	-	TRBJ2-5	CASSLEQGREETQYF	TGTGCCAGCAGCTTGGAGCAGGGCAGGGAAGAGACCCAGTACTTC
TRBV28	-	TRBJ1-1	CASTSPGRANTEAFF	TGTGCCAGCACCTCTCCGGGCAGGGCGAACACTGAAGCTTTCTTT
TRBV7-3	TRBD1	TRBJ2-2	CASSLSGTGQGTGELFF	TGTGCCAGCAGCTTGTCCGGGACAGGGCAGGGCACCGGGGAGCTGTTTTTT
TRBV28	-	TRBJ1-1	CASSLYFEAFF	TGTGCCAGCAGTTTGTACTTTGAAGCTTTCTTT
TRBV5-6	TRBD1	TRBJ2-3	CASSLGQGADTQYF	TGTGCCAGCAGCTTGGGACAGGGGGCGGATACGCAGTATTTT
TRBV7-9	-	TRBJ2-7	CASSTGSSQQYF	TGTGCCAGCAGCACGGGGTCCTCACAGCAGTACTTC
TRBV10-3	TRBD1	TRBJ2-1	CATTGDYNEQFF	TGTGCCACAACAGGGGACTACAATGAGCAGTTCTTC
TRBV7-8	-	TRBJ1-5	CASSPAGGQPQHF	TGTGCCAGCAGCCCCGCGGGCGGTCAGCCCCAGCATTTT
TRBV7-2	-	TRBJ1-1	CASSSRGWGEAFF	TGTGCCAGCAGCTCCAGGGGTTGGGGTGAAGCTTTCTTT
TRBV28	-	TRBJ1-1	CASSLTGGSTEAFF	TGTGCCAGCAGTTTGACCGGGGGGAGCACTGAAGCTTTCTTT
TRBV5-1	TRBD2	TRBJ2-1	CASSLAGGVSNNEQFF	TGCGCCAGCAGCTTGGCCGGGGGGGTGTCGAACAATGAGCAGTTCTTC
TRBV27	-	TRBJ2-6	CASSSPIRGPLNVLTF	TGTGCCAGCAGTTCCCCGATTAGGGGCCCCCTCAACGTCCTGACTTTC
TRBV5-4	-	TRBJ1-5	CASSLGGPNQPQHF	TGTGCCAGCAGCTTGGGGGGGCCCAATCAGCCCCAGCATTTT
TRBV19	TRBD1	TRBJ1-3	CASSIWGQGTENTIYF	TGTGCCAGTAGTATCTGGGGACAGGGAACGGAAAACACCATATATTTT
TRBV5-4	TRBD2	TRBJ2-3	CASSLWTSGVTDTQYF	TGTGCCAGCAGCCTCTGGACTAGCGGGGTCACAGATACGCAGTATTTT
TRBV11-2	-	TRBJ1-3	CASSLELSRYSGNTIYF	TGTGCCAGCAGCTTAGAATTGTCTAGGTACTCTGGAAACACCATATATTTT
TRBV5-1	TRBD1	TRBJ1-3	CASSIIGQGLYF	TGCGCCAGCAGCATTATAGGACAGGGCCTATATTTT